This is a list of T cell receptor beta chains from one sample in a study of blood T cell repertoires in COVID-19. Only in-frame clones appear in the TCRdb table, and some are missing; sequencing was by immunoSEQ multiplex PCR. The sample has over 250,000 clones, about nine tenths seen once. The sequenced sample was peripheral blood. These receptor sequences come from a woman aged 45-65 years with COVID-19, enrolled during active disease. The CDR3 runs from the conserved cysteine through the conserved F or W. Each record gives: V gene, J gene, D gene, clone size, CDR3 DNA, CDR3 protein. The D gene is left open where the match is weak. Where a row states a size, it is once, few, many or the class of an expanded clone; other rows omit it.

v_gene: TRBV12-5
j_gene: TRBJ2-1
d_gene: TRBD2
abundance: .
CDR3nt: TGTGCTAGTGGGCCGAGCGGGGAGGTGTGGGATGAGCAGTTCTTC
CDR3aa: CASGPSGEVWDEQFF

v_gene: TRBV23-1
j_gene: TRBJ2-5
d_gene: .
abundance: .
CDR3nt: TGCGCCAGCAGTCAACCAGGGAAAGAGACCCAGTACTTC
CDR3aa: CASSQPGKETQYF

v_gene: TRBV7-9
j_gene: TRBJ1-2
d_gene: .
abundance: .
CDR3nt: TGTGCCAGCAGTCTGGGGCCTAACTATGGCTACACCTTC
CDR3aa: CASSLGPNYGYTF

v_gene: TRBV30
j_gene: TRBJ1-2
d_gene: .
abundance: once
CDR3nt: TGTGCCTGGAGTTCCGGGTTTCAGGGTGGCTACACCTTC
CDR3aa: CAWSSGFQGGYTF

v_gene: TRBV10-3
j_gene: TRBJ2-1
d_gene: TRBD1
abundance: .
CDR3nt: TGTGCCATCACCCCTGCGACAGGGCGGACCGACAATGAGCAGTTCTTC
CDR3aa: CAITPATGRTDNEQFF

v_gene: TRBV19
j_gene: TRBJ1-1
d_gene: .
abundance: .
CDR3nt: TGTGCCAGTAGTACACAGGGCTTGGGCGGCACTGAAGCTTTCTTT
CDR3aa: CASSTQGLGGTEAFF

v_gene: TRBV5-1
j_gene: TRBJ2-2
d_gene: TRBD2
abundance: .
CDR3nt: TGCGCCAGCAGCACGGGGACTATGAACACCGGGGAGCTGTTTTTT
CDR3aa: CASSTGTMNTGELFF

v_gene: TRBV11-3
j_gene: TRBJ2-1
d_gene: TRBD1
abundance: .
CDR3nt: TGTGCCAGCAGCTTAGAGGGACAGGGGGCGATCGATGAGCAGTTCTTC
CDR3aa: CASSLEGQGAIDEQFF

v_gene: TRBV13
j_gene: TRBJ2-3
d_gene: .
abundance: .
CDR3nt: TGTGCCAGCAGCTTAGGACTGAGCACAGATACGCAGTATTTT
CDR3aa: CASSLGLSTDTQYF

v_gene: TRBV30
j_gene: TRBJ1-1
d_gene: .
abundance: .
CDR3nt: TGTGCCTGGAGTGTACTGGGGGGCACTGAAGCTTTCTTT
CDR3aa: CAWSVLGGTEAFF

v_gene: TRBV30
j_gene: TRBJ1-2
d_gene: .
abundance: once
CDR3nt: TGTGCCTGGACCCTGAGGGCAGTCGGTGGCTACACCTTC
CDR3aa: CAWTLRAVGGYTF

v_gene: TRBV6-5
j_gene: TRBJ2-6
d_gene: TRBD2
abundance: .
CDR3nt: TGTGCCAGTTTTAGCGGGAGGGCCGGGGCCAACGTCCTGACTTTC
CDR3aa: CASFSGRAGANVLTF

v_gene: TRBV9
j_gene: TRBJ2-1
d_gene: TRBD2
abundance: .
CDR3nt: TGTGCCAGCAGCGTTAGCGGGAGTAACCATGATGAGCAGTTCTTC
CDR3aa: CASSVSGSNHDEQFF

v_gene: TRBV27
j_gene: TRBJ2-3
d_gene: .
abundance: .
CDR3nt: TGTGCCAGCAGTTTGAGATCAGATACGCAGTATTTT
CDR3aa: CASSLRSDTQYF

v_gene: TRBV3-1/TRBV3-2
j_gene: TRBJ1-2
d_gene: .
abundance: .
CDR3nt: TGTGCCAGCAGCCAGCCACAGGGTTGGGATGGCTACACCTTC
CDR3aa: CASSQPQGWDGYTF

v_gene: TRBV14
j_gene: TRBJ1-1
d_gene: TRBD1
abundance: .
CDR3nt: TGTGCCAGCAGCCCACTCCTAGGACAGGGCGGCACTGAAGCTTTCTTT
CDR3aa: CASSPLLGQGGTEAFF

v_gene: TRBV19
j_gene: TRBJ1-1
d_gene: .
abundance: .
CDR3nt: TGTGCCAGTAGCCGTCCGGTGAACACTGAAGCTTTCTTT
CDR3aa: CASSRPVNTEAFF

v_gene: TRBV7-6
j_gene: TRBJ1-2
d_gene: TRBD1
abundance: .
CDR3nt: TGTGCCAGCAGCGCCGGACAGGGCGGGTATGGCTACACCTTC
CDR3aa: CASSAGQGGYGYTF

v_gene: TRBV6-2/TRBV6-3
j_gene: TRBJ1-5
d_gene: .
abundance: .
CDR3nt: TGTGCCAGCAGTTACTTAAAAAGCAATCAGCCCCAGCATTTT
CDR3aa: CASSYLKSNQPQHF

v_gene: TRBV9
j_gene: TRBJ2-7
d_gene: TRBD1
abundance: .
CDR3nt: TGTGCCAGCAGCGCAGGTGGGACAGGGGGCTACGAGCAGTACTTC
CDR3aa: CASSAGGTGGYEQYF

v_gene: TRBV6-6
j_gene: TRBJ1-3
d_gene: TRBD1
abundance: .
CDR3nt: TGTGCCAGCAGTTTAGGGGACAGGGGAAATGGAAACACCATATATTTT
CDR3aa: CASSLGDRGNGNTIYF

v_gene: TRBV4-1
j_gene: TRBJ2-7
d_gene: .
abundance: .
CDR3nt: TGCGCCAGCAGCCATTTACCAGGGGTCCACGAGCAGTACTTC
CDR3aa: CASSHLPGVHEQYF

v_gene: TRBV12-3/TRBV12-4
j_gene: TRBJ2-1
d_gene: .
abundance: .
CDR3nt: TGTGCCAGCAGTCCCGAGTCTGAGCAGTTCTTC
CDR3aa: CASSPESEQFF

v_gene: TRBV18
j_gene: TRBJ2-3
d_gene: .
abundance: .
CDR3nt: TGTGCCAGCTCACAACAAGGACACGGTCGGGGCACAGATACGCAGTATTTT
CDR3aa: CASSQQGHGRGTDTQYF

v_gene: TRBV28
j_gene: TRBJ1-2
d_gene: .
abundance: .
CDR3nt: TGTGCCAGCAGCTTAAGTCCAGGGTACTATGGCTACACCTTC
CDR3aa: CASSLSPGYYGYTF

v_gene: TRBV7-3
j_gene: TRBJ1-1
d_gene: .
abundance: .
CDR3nt: TGTGCCAGCAGCCCCACCCGACAGGTTCAAGCTTTCTTT
CDR3aa: CASSPTRQVQAFF

v_gene: TRBV12-2
j_gene: TRBJ1-4
d_gene: .
abundance: once
CDR3nt: TGTGCAGCCGGGACAGGGAGTGAAAAACTGTTTTTT
CDR3aa: CAAGTGSEKLFF

v_gene: TRBV5-1
j_gene: TRBJ1-1
d_gene: .
abundance: .
CDR3nt: TGCGCCAGCAGCTTGGGGACAGTTAAGAACACTGAAGCTTTCTTT
CDR3aa: CASSLGTVKNTEAFF

v_gene: TRBV9
j_gene: TRBJ2-7
d_gene: TRBD1
abundance: .
CDR3nt: TGTGCCAGCAGCGTAGAGGGCAGGGGGAGTTATGAGCAGTACTTC
CDR3aa: CASSVEGRGSYEQYF

v_gene: TRBV19
j_gene: TRBJ1-6
d_gene: .
abundance: .
CDR3nt: TGTGCCAGTAGGGGGCAGGGGAGTTATTCACCCCTCCACTTT
CDR3aa: CASRGQGSYSPLHF

v_gene: TRBV5-1
j_gene: TRBJ2-3
d_gene: TRBD2
abundance: .
CDR3nt: TGCGCCAGCAGCTTCGGTAGCGGGAGCTCAGATACGCAGTATTTT
CDR3aa: CASSFGSGSSDTQYF

v_gene: TRBV9
j_gene: TRBJ2-6
d_gene: TRBD2
abundance: once
CDR3nt: TGTGCCAGCAGCGTAGAGGGACTAGGCTCTGGGGCCAACGTCCTGACTTTC
CDR3aa: CASSVEGLGSGANVLTF

v_gene: TRBV7-9
j_gene: TRBJ2-1
d_gene: TRBD2
abundance: .
CDR3nt: TGTGCCAGCAGCTTCGGGACTAGCGGGTTAAATGAGCAGTTCTTC
CDR3aa: CASSFGTSGLNEQFF

v_gene: TRBV18
j_gene: TRBJ2-7
d_gene: .
abundance: .
CDR3nt: TGTGCCAGCTCGCGGACAGCGAACTCCTACGAGCAGTACTTC
CDR3aa: CASSRTANSYEQYF

v_gene: TRBV6-5
j_gene: TRBJ2-2
d_gene: .
abundance: .
CDR3nt: TGTGCCACCGAACGGCGCGGGGTTACCGGGGAGCTGTTTTTT
CDR3aa: CATERRGVTGELFF

v_gene: TRBV7-2
j_gene: TRBJ2-1
d_gene: .
abundance: .
CDR3nt: TGTGCCAGCAGCTTATCGTCAGGGCTTTACAATGAGCAGTTCTTC
CDR3aa: CASSLSSGLYNEQFF

v_gene: TRBV7-9
j_gene: TRBJ2-7
d_gene: TRBD1
abundance: .
CDR3nt: TGTGCCAGCAGCTCGGACAGGGAGCAGTACTTC
CDR3aa: CASSSDREQYF

v_gene: TRBV5-6
j_gene: TRBJ2-2
d_gene: .
abundance: .
CDR3nt: TGTGCCAGCAGCTCTCAAGGGCAGGGAACCGGGGAGCTGTTTTTT
CDR3aa: CASSSQGQGTGELFF

v_gene: TRBV11-2
j_gene: TRBJ2-2
d_gene: TRBD1
abundance: once
CDR3nt: TGTGCCAGCAGCCTTGGACAGGGGCGGAGGACCGGGGAGCTGTTTTTT
CDR3aa: CASSLGQGRRTGELFF

v_gene: TRBV10-3
j_gene: TRBJ2-7
d_gene: .
abundance: .
CDR3nt: TGTGCCATCGACCGGGACTTAACCTACGAGCAGTACTTC
CDR3aa: CAIDRDLTYEQYF

v_gene: TRBV11-2
j_gene: TRBJ2-7
d_gene: TRBD2
abundance: .
CDR3nt: TGTGCCAGCAGTCCGACTGGGGGGGTGTACGAGCAGTACTTC
CDR3aa: CASSPTGGVYEQYF

v_gene: TRBV3-1/TRBV3-2
j_gene: TRBJ2-1
d_gene: TRBD2
abundance: few
CDR3nt: TGTGCCAGCAGCCAAGATCGCCTAGCGGGAGTACATGAGCAGTTCTTC
CDR3aa: CASSQDRLAGVHEQFF

v_gene: TRBV7-6
j_gene: TRBJ1-1
d_gene: TRBD1
abundance: .
CDR3nt: TGTGCCAGCAGCCCCCGGACAGGGCGCGTGAACACTGAAGCTTTCTTT
CDR3aa: CASSPRTGRVNTEAFF

v_gene: TRBV5-6
j_gene: TRBJ2-7
d_gene: .
abundance: .
CDR3nt: TGTGCCAGCAGCTTGGGACAGGTAAGATCAAGCGAGCAGTACTTC
CDR3aa: CASSLGQVRSSEQYF

v_gene: TRBV25-1
j_gene: TRBJ2-1
d_gene: .
abundance: .
CDR3nt: TGTGCCAGCAGTGAAGTCAAGGGAGTCTATTACAATGAGCAGTTCTTC
CDR3aa: CASSEVKGVYYNEQFF

v_gene: TRBV18
j_gene: TRBJ1-2
d_gene: .
abundance: .
CDR3nt: TGTGCCAGCTCACCAAGTAACCCAGGGCTCTATGGCTACACCTTC
CDR3aa: CASSPSNPGLYGYTF

v_gene: TRBV3-1/TRBV3-2
j_gene: TRBJ2-4
d_gene: TRBD1
abundance: .
CDR3nt: TGTGCCAGCAGCAGGTCAGGGGGATTGACCAAAAACATTCAGTACTTC
CDR3aa: CASSRSGGLTKNIQYF

v_gene: TRBV9
j_gene: TRBJ2-1
d_gene: TRBD2
abundance: .
CDR3nt: TGTGCCAGCAGCAATAGCGGGAGCTCCTACAATGAGCAGTTCTTC
CDR3aa: CASSNSGSSYNEQFF